This TCR beta chain appears in the sequencing data of a study of blood T cells in healthy people across ages. Points from the study as a whole: Without sorted subsets, naive and antigen-experienced compartments could not be conclusively compared.

The CDR3 contains 15 residues. This clonotype came up once. Its target is not known. The second PCR ran about 7 to 12 cycles with a sample-barcoded 5' primer and J-beta primers. TCRdb re-called the 5' RACE reads with MiXCR, one entry per CDR3 protein. The data show 800,000 to 900,000 distinct CDR3 sequences, about 62% seen once. The authors isolated at least 6 million PBMCs per sample. The V and J genes are TRBV12-3 or TRBV12-4 and TRBJ2-5; D perhaps matches TRBD2 (7 bases). The J call is uncertain, as TRBJ2-7 better fits the DNA end. Sequenced input: blood. This receptor was taken from a man aged 25-40 years in good health. The CDR3 DNA reads TGTGCCAGCAAATCCGGGGGAGGGGGGCTCGACGAGCAGTACTTC. The encoded protein is CASKSGGGGLDEQYF.